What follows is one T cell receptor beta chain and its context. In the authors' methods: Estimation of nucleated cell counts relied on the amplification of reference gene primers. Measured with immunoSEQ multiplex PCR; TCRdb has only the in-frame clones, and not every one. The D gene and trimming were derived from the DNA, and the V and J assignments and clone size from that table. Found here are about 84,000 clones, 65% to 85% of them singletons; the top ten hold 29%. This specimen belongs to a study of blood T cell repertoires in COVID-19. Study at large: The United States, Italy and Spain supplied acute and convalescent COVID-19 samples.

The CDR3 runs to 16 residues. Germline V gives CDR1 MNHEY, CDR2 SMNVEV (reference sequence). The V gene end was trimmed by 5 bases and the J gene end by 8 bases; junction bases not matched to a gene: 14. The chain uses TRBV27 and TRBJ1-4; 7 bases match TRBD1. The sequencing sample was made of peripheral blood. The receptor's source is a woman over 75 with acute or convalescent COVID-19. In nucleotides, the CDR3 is TGTGCCAGCAGTGATAAGGGCCAGGGGGACGGGGAAAAACTGTTTTTT. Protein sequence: CASSDKGQGDGEKLFF. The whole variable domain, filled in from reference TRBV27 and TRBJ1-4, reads EAQVTQNPRYLITVTGKKLTVTCSQNMNHEYMSWYRQDPGLGLRQIYYSMNVEVTDKGDVPEGYKVSRKEKRNFPLILESPSPNQTSLYFCASSDKGQGDGEKLFFGSGTQLSVL.